A selection of T cell receptor beta chains follows, all from one sample in a study of blood T cell repertoires in COVID-19. Method: immunoSEQ multiplex PCR; TCRdb's copy keeps in-frame clones and lacks some. The sample includes around 300,000 clones, 83% seen only once; the top ten take roughly 10%. The source material was peripheral blood. Receptors were obtained from a woman between 50 and 59 years old who had recovered from COVID-19. Both conserved end residues are part of each CDR3. The order of the fields is clone size, D gene, V gene, J gene, CDR3 DNA, CDR3 protein. A D gene is named only where the DNA matches it firmly. The size entry is marked missing in some rows and otherwise reads once, few, many or a size class.

NA	NA	TRBV7-9	TRBJ1-2	TGTGCCAGCAGCCTCCCGGCGGGGCCCTATGGCTACACCTTC	CASSLPAGPYGYTF
NA	NA	TRBV27	TRBJ1-1	TGTGCCAGCAGTTTCGTGACCTCGGGGAACACTGAAGCTTTCTTT	CASSFVTSGNTEAFF
NA	NA	TRBV6-1	TRBJ2-3	TGTGCCAGCAGTGAGCGGGGAGTTAGCACAGATACGCAGTATTTT	CASSERGVSTDTQYF
NA	NA	TRBV29-1	TRBJ1-1	TGCAGCGTCGGACAGATCATGAACACTGAAGCTTTCTTT	CSVGQIMNTEAFF
NA	TRBD2	TRBV6-2/TRBV6-3	TRBJ2-3	TGTGCCAGCAGTTACTCAAGGACTAGCGGGAGATCAGATACGCAGTATTTT	CASSYSRTSGRSDTQYF
NA	TRBD2	TRBV25-1	TRBJ2-7	TGTGCCAGCTTCCCCCGCGGGAGAGAGGAGGGCGACTACGAGCAGTACTTC	CASFPRGREEGDYEQYF
NA	NA	TRBV18	TRBJ2-7	TGTGCCAGCTCACCAAGAACGGCCGAGGACGAGCAGTACTTC	CASSPRTAEDEQYF
NA	TRBD1	TRBV27	TRBJ2-7	TGTGCCAGCAGTTCACCCGTTCGACAGGGAAGGTTGTACGAGCAGTACTTC	CASSSPVRQGRLYEQYF
NA	NA	TRBV28	TRBJ2-1	TGTGCCAGCAGTTTTGGTGGGAGCCTCGGTATCTGGACCTACAATGAGCAGTTCTTC	CASSFGGSLGIWTYNEQFF
once	TRBD2	TRBV24-1	TRBJ2-1	TGTGCCACTGCCCTACTAGCGGGCGAGTTCTTC	CATALLAGEFF
NA	NA	TRBV18	TRBJ1-3	TGTGCCAGCTCACCCCAATCTGGGGGCGGAAACACCATATATTTT	CASSPQSGGGNTIYF
few	NA	TRBV27	TRBJ1-5	TGTGCCAGCCGGGGGGTTCAGCCCCAGCATTTT	CASRGVQPQHF
NA	TRBD1	TRBV28	TRBJ2-7	TGTGCCAGCAGTCCCGGGACAGGGGTTCTAAATGAGCAGTACTTC	CASSPGTGVLNEQYF
NA	TRBD2	TRBV5-1	TRBJ2-2	TGCGCCAGCAGCTTGGCAGCGGGGGGAATCACCGGGGAGCTGTTTTTT	CASSLAAGGITGELFF
NA	NA	TRBV27	TRBJ1-1	TGTGCCAGCAGTTTAAGAACAGATACTGAAGCTTTCTTT	CASSLRTDTEAFF
NA	NA	TRBV28	TRBJ2-5	TGTGCCAGCAGTCCCACGGACAGATGGGTTGCGACCCAGTACTTC	CASSPTDRWVATQYF
NA	NA	TRBV7-2	TRBJ2-2	TGTGCCAGCAGCCAGGGTCAGAACACCGGGGAGCTGTTTTTT	CASSQGQNTGELFF
once	NA	TRBV5-1	TRBJ2-5	TGCGCCAGCAGCTTGGATTCTGGCGAGACCCAGTACTTC	CASSLDSGETQYF
NA	TRBD1	TRBV18	TRBJ2-7	TGTGCCAGCTCACCCCGGACAGGGGACTACGAGCAGTACTTC	CASSPRTGDYEQYF
NA	TRBD1	TRBV7-2	TRBJ1-1	TGTGCCAGCAGCTCGACCGGGACAGTGAACACTGAAGCTTTCTTT	CASSSTGTVNTEAFF
once	NA	TRBV29-1	TRBJ1-2	TGCAGCGTTGAACTTCAGTATGGCTACACCTTC	CSVELQYGYTF
once	TRBD1	TRBV29-1	TRBJ1-1	TGCAGCGTTGAACGTGCCCGGGACAGTCTCATGAACACTGAAGCTTTCTTT	CSVERARDSLMNTEAFF
few	NA	TRBV6-2/TRBV6-3	TRBJ2-2	TGTGCCAGCAGTTTTGGGACAGGGGAGCTGTTTTTT	CASSFGTGELFF
NA	NA	TRBV6-1	TRBJ2-3	TGTGCCAGCAGTGAGCGGGGTCATGACACAGATACGCAGTATTTT	CASSERGHDTDTQYF
NA	NA	TRBV24-1	TRBJ1-2	TGTGCCACCAGTAGCCCAGGGCAGGCAAGGAGTGGCTACACCTTC	CATSSPGQARSGYTF
NA	TRBD2	TRBV9	TRBJ2-7	TGTGCCAGCAGCGTAGCAGCGGGGGCTCAGACCTACGAGCAGTACTTC	CASSVAAGAQTYEQYF
NA	TRBD2	TRBV19	TRBJ2-6	TGTGCCAGTAGTGTCGAAGCGGGGCGGTCGACAGGGGCCAACGTCCTGACTTTC	CASSVEAGRSTGANVLTF
NA	NA	TRBV12-3/TRBV12-4	TRBJ1-6	TGTGCCAGCAGTCCCTCCGGGAGTTCACCCCTCCACTTT	CASSPSGSSPLHF
NA	NA	TRBV28	TRBJ1-5	TGTGCCAGCAGTCCCGGGAGTGGGGGGGCAGATCAGCCCCAGCATTTT	CASSPGSGGADQPQHF
NA	TRBD1	TRBV7-2	TRBJ1-5	TGTGCCAGCACCAGGGGGATTAGCAATCAGCCCCAGCATTTT	CASTRGISNQPQHF
NA	TRBD2	TRBV15	TRBJ2-1	TGTGCCACCAGCATGGCTAGCGGCTCCTACAATGAGCAGTTCTTC	CATSMASGSYNEQFF
NA	NA	TRBV10-3	TRBJ1-3	TGTGCCATCAGTGACCGGCAGGGTACGGGAAACACCATATATTTT	CAISDRQGTGNTIYF
few	NA	TRBV19	TRBJ1-5	TGTGCCAGTAGTAAACAGTCTGTCAATCAGCCCCAGCATTTT	CASSKQSVNQPQHF
NA	NA	TRBV27	TRBJ1-1	TGTGCCAGCAGTTTATCCGCGTACAGGATGAACACTGAAGCTTTCTTT	CASSLSAYRMNTEAFF
NA	TRBD2	TRBV6-2/TRBV6-3	TRBJ2-1	TGTGCCAGCAGTTACCCCTTGGCGGGAGTTCTCCATGAGCAGTTCTTC	CASSYPLAGVLHEQFF
NA	NA	TRBV19	TRBJ1-6	TGTGCCAGTACCCAGGGTAGCTCACCCCTCCACTTT	CASTQGSSPLHF
NA	NA	TRBV5-1	TRBJ2-1	TGCGCCAGCAGCTCGGTCACCACTTATAGCTCCTACAATGAGCAGTTCTTC	CASSSVTTYSSYNEQFF